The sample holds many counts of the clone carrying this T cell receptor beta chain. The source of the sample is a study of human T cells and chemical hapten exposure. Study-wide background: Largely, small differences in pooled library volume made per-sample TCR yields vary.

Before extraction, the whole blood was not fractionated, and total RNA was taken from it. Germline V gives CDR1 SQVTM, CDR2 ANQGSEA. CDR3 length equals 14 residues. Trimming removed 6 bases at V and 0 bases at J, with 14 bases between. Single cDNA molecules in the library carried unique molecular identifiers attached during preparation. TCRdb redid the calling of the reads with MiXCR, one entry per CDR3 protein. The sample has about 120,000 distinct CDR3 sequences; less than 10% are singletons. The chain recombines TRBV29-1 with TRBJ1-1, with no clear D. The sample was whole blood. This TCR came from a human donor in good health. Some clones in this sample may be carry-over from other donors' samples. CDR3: CSVASRLLNTEAFF. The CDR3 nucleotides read TGCAGCGTCGCAAGTAGGCTGTTGAACACTGAAGCTTTCTTT.